The rows below give T cell receptor beta chains drawn from one sample of a study of human T cells and chemical hapten exposure. From the RACE reads, TCRdb called clonotypes with MiXCR, one entry per CDR3 protein. The sample has 57,000 or so distinct CDR3 sequences; over 9% are singletons. Material: whole blood, obtained in connection with sensitization to the hapten diphenylcyclopropenone (DPC). These receptors all come from a woman aged 40-49 years with alopecia areata. Some clones in this sample may be carry-over from other donors' samples. The CDR3 runs from the conserved cysteine through the conserved F or W. A D gene is named only where the DNA matches it firmly. Part of the rows lack a size; the others show once, few, many or a class for expanded clones.

j_call	v_call	d_call	clone_size	cdr3_nt	cdr3_aa
TRBJ1-2	TRBV7-9	-	few	TGTGCCAGCAGCCAGGGGACAACTTCGGGGGCCTATGGCTACACCTTC	CASSQGTTSGAYGYTF
TRBJ2-5	TRBV27	TRBD1	many	TGTGCCAGCAGCCTGACCAGGGACAGGGTGCGAGAGACCCAGTACTTC	CASSLTRDRVRETQYF
TRBJ2-4	TRBV6-2/TRBV6-3	-	many	TGTGCCAGCAGTAGGGTCCAGGGTGGAAACATTCAGTACTTC	CASSRVQGGNIQYF
TRBJ1-2	TRBV29-1	-	-	TGCAGCGTTGAGTCCTATGGCTACACCTTC	CSVESYGYTF
TRBJ1-1	TRBV6-1	-	-	TGTGCCAGCAGTGCTGATAACATGAACACTGAAGCTTTCTTT	CASSADNMNTEAFF
TRBJ2-1	TRBV12-3/TRBV12-4	-	many	TGTGCCAGCAGTGGAGACTACAATGAGCAGTTCTTC	CASSGDYNEQFF
TRBJ1-1	TRBV12-3/TRBV12-4	-	few	TGTGCCAGCAGCGGGCAGACGAACACTGAAGCTTTCTTT	CASSGQTNTEAFF
TRBJ2-4	TRBV19	-	few	TGTGCCAGTAGTAAGGGGGGCGCGGACATTCAGTACTTC	CASSKGGADIQYF
TRBJ2-1	TRBV20-1	-	-	TGCAGTGCTAGAGATTGGAGAGTGGCGGGGATGACGAATGAGCAGTTCTTC	CSARDWRVAGMTNEQFF
TRBJ2-2	TRBV5-1	-	few	TGCGCCAGCAGCGGCGGACAGACCATAGACACCGGGGAGCTGTTTTTT	CASSGGQTIDTGELFF
TRBJ2-3	TRBV6-2/TRBV6-3	TRBD1	many	TGTGCCAGCAGCCCCTTTTTAGGGGACAGACGACGCACAGATACGCAGTATTTT	CASSPFLGDRRRTDTQYF
TRBJ1-2	TRBV29-1	-	many	TGCAGCGTGGACTATGGCTACACCTTC	CSVDYGYTF
TRBJ2-3	TRBV6-1	TRBD2	-	TGTGCCAGCAGCCTTAGCGGGGGGGCGACGAAGGCGCAGTATTTT	CASSLSGGATKAQYF
TRBJ1-1	TRBV7-2	-	many	TGTGCCAGCAGCTTACTAGGGCCCCATGAAGCTTTCTTT	CASSLLGPHEAFF
TRBJ1-2	TRBV18	TRBD1	few	TGTGCCAGCTCACCTTCCAGGGACAGCTATGGCTACACCTTC	CASSPSRDSYGYTF
TRBJ2-7	TRBV28	-	-	TGTGCCAGCGGAGCGGGACAGGCTCCCCGCGAGCAGTACTTC	CASGAGQAPREQYF
TRBJ2-7	TRBV7-2	TRBD2	many	TGTGCCAGCAGCTTAGATGGGGGGGTCAACTACGAGCAGTACTTC	CASSLDGGVNYEQYF
TRBJ2-4	TRBV28	TRBD1	many	TGTGCCAGCAGTTCCCAGGGGGCTAAGGCCAAAAACATTCAGTACTTC	CASSSQGAKAKNIQYF
TRBJ2-7	TRBV6-5	-	many	TGTGCCAGCAGTTACTCCCACGAGCAGTACTTC	CASSYSHEQYF
TRBJ2-3	TRBV12-3/TRBV12-4	-	few	TGTGCCAGCTGCGTGGACGGTACAGATACGCAGTATTTT	CASCVDGTDTQYF
TRBJ2-7	TRBV12-2	-	many	TGTGCAAGTCGCCCCAGGAGCGGGAGGTACGAGCAGTACTTC	CASRPRSGRYEQYF
TRBJ1-4	TRBV2	-	few	TGTGCCAGCAGTGGAGACAGCACTTCTAATGAAAAACTGTTTTTT	CASSGDSTSNEKLFF
TRBJ2-6	TRBV7-9	TRBD2	many	TGTGCCAGCAGGGTGACTAGCGGGGCTGGGGCCAACGTCCTGACTTTC	CASRVTSGAGANVLTF
TRBJ1-2	TRBV5-4	TRBD1	few	TGTGCCAGCACCTTTGGACAGGGGAAGAGCTATGGCTACACCTTC	CASTFGQGKSYGYTF
TRBJ2-3	TRBV5-1	-	many	TGCGCCAGCAGCCGGGTCCGGGCAGATACGCAGTATTTT	CASSRVRADTQYF
TRBJ1-1	TRBV2	TRBD1	few	TGTGCCAGCAGTGATCCGAACAGGGGAACGGTTGCAGCTTTCTTT	CASSDPNRGTVAAFF
TRBJ2-5	TRBV20-1	-	-	TGCAGTGCTAACTCGAGAGAGACCCAGTACTTC	CSANSRETQYF
TRBJ2-1	TRBV5-1	-	many	TGCGCCAGCAGCGACGGAAGCGTCGGCAATGAGCAGTTCTTC	CASSDGSVGNEQFF
TRBJ2-7	TRBV4-2	-	many	TGTGCCAGCAGCCAAGAAGGAACGCGTCTGGGCTACGAGCAGTACTTC	CASSQEGTRLGYEQYF
TRBJ2-3	TRBV14	-	-	TGTGCCAGCAGCCAACCCCTGACGGGGGGCACAGATACGCAGTATTTT	CASSQPLTGGTDTQYF
TRBJ1-5	TRBV11-2	-	many	TGTGCCAGCAGCTTAGATAATAGTTTGGGCGGGCAGCCCCAGCATTTT	CASSLDNSLGGQPQHF
TRBJ2-7	TRBV5-4	-	many	TGTGCCAGCAGCCCCGGCGTAGCGACCCCCTACGAGCAGTACTTC	CASSPGVATPYEQYF
TRBJ2-5	TRBV6-5	-	-	TGTGCCAGCGGGGATCACCCGCGCGAGACCCAGTACTTC	CASGDHPRETQYF
TRBJ2-6	TRBV6-1	-	-	TGTGCCAGCAACCCTGGGGCCAACGTCCTGACTTTC	CASNPGANVLTF
TRBJ2-1	TRBV6-2/TRBV6-3	-	many	TGTGCCAGCAGTTACGGGACAGAGACTAGCTCGTCCTACAATGAGCAGTTCTTC	CASSYGTETSSSYNEQFF
TRBJ2-7	TRBV13	TRBD1	few	TGTGCCAGCAGCCAGAGGACAGGGTTCCACGAGCAGTACTTC	CASSQRTGFHEQYF
TRBJ2-3	TRBV7-9	TRBD2	-	TGTGCCAGCAGCCCCCTGGGGGCGGGAGGACCCACAGATACGCAGTATTTT	CASSPLGAGGPTDTQYF
TRBJ2-3	TRBV10-2	TRBD2	few	TGCGCCAGCAGGGAAACTAGCGGGGGTAAAGATACGCAGTATTTT	CASRETSGGKDTQYF
TRBJ2-3	TRBV5-4	-	-	TGTGCCAGCAGCCCACTCGGGGTTAGCACAGATACGCAGTATTTT	CASSPLGVSTDTQYF
TRBJ2-3	TRBV30	TRBD2	-	TGTGCCTGGAGTGTACGTCTAGCGGGGGGGACCGGTCGGAGGACAGATACGCAGTATTTT	CAWSVRLAGGTGRRTDTQYF
TRBJ2-2	TRBV14	-	-	TGTGCCAGCAGCCCCGGCTTCCCGGGGTCAAAGCTGTTTTTT	CASSPGFPGSKLFF
TRBJ2-2	TRBV28	-	many	TGTGCCAGCAGTACCCCCGGAGGCCCGAACACCGGGGAGCTGTTTTTT	CASSTPGGPNTGELFF
TRBJ1-5	TRBV7-2	TRBD1	-	TGTGCCAGCAGCTTAGTGCAGGGGGGAGGTCAGCCCCAGCATTTT	CASSLVQGGGQPQHF
TRBJ2-3	TRBV7-2	-	-	TGTGCCAGCAGCTTAGGTGGCAGCAAAGGGGCAGATACGCAGTATTTT	CASSLGGSKGADTQYF
TRBJ1-1	TRBV12-3/TRBV12-4	-	many	TGTGCCAGCAGCTATATACAGGGATTGGGGACTGAAGCTTTCTTT	CASSYIQGLGTEAFF
TRBJ2-5	TRBV6-1	-	few	TGTGCCAGCAGTGAAGGGTTGGGACTGGAAGAGACCCAGTACTTC	CASSEGLGLEETQYF
TRBJ1-1	TRBV6-5	-	-	TGTGCCAGCAGTTACTTGGTTGGGGGCACTGAAGCTTTCTTT	CASSYLVGGTEAFF
TRBJ2-3	TRBV5-4	TRBD1	-	TGTGCCAGCAGCTTGGGGGACAGTTGGAACACAGATACGCAGTATTTT	CASSLGDSWNTDTQYF
TRBJ2-1	TRBV20-1	TRBD2	many	TGCAGTGCTAGAGGTCTAGCGGGAGGACTCCAACAGGAGCAGTTCTTC	CSARGLAGGLQQEQFF
TRBJ2-3	TRBV7-2	-	-	TGTGCCAGCAGCCGGCTACGGAGCACAGATACGCAGTATTTT	CASSRLRSTDTQYF
TRBJ2-7	TRBV12-3/TRBV12-4	-	few	TGTGCCAGCAGTCGCCTCGACTACGAGCAGTACTTC	CASSRLDYEQYF
TRBJ2-5	TRBV6-5	-	many	TGTGCCAGCAGTTACGGGGGGGGGCCAGAGACCCAGTACTTC	CASSYGGGPETQYF
TRBJ1-3	TRBV18	-	many	TGTGCCAGCTCCCCGGGTCCGGGGGCAGGAGGAAACACCATATATTTT	CASSPGPGAGGNTIYF
TRBJ2-5	TRBV7-6	-	many	TGTGCCAGCAGCGCCGAGGTGGGGAGGGAGACCCAGTACTTC	CASSAEVGRETQYF
TRBJ1-1	TRBV5-6	TRBD1	-	TGTGCCAGCAGGGGGACAGGGGAAGGTGTTGGTAACACTGAAGCTTTCTTT	CASRGTGEGVGNTEAFF